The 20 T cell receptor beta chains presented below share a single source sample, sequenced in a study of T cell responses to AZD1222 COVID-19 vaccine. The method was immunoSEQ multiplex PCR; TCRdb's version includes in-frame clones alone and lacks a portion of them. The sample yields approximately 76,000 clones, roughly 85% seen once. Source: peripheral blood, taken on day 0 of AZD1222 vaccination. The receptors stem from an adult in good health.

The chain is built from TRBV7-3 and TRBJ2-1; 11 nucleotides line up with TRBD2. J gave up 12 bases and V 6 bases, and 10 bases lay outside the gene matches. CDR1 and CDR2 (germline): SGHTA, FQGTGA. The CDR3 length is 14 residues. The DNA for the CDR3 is TGTGCCAGCAGTTCCGGGACTAGCGGCAGTGGGCAGTTCTTC. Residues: CASSSGTSGSGQFF.

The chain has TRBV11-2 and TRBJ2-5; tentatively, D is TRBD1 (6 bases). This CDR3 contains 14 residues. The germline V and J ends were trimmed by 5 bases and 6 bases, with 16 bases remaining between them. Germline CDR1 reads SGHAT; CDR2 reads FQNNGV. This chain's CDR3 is CASSAAGAVQTQYF. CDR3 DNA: TGTGCCAGCAGCGCAGCAGGGGCCGTACAGACCCAGTACTTC.

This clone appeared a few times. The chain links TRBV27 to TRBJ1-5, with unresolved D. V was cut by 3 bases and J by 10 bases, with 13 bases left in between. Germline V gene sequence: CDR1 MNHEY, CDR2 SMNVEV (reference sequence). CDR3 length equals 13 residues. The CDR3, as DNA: TGTGCCAGCAGTTTGGGCTATCAGAGTCCCCAGCATTTT. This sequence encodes CASSLGYQSPQHF.

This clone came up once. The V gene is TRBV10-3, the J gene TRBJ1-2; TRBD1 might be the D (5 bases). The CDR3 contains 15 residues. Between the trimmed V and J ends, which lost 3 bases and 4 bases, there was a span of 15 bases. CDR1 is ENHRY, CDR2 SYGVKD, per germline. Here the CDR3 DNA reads TGTGCCATCAGTGATACGGTTTTCGGGGGCTATGGCTACACCTTC. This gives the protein CAISDTVFGGYGYTF.

CDR3 protein: CASSPRKIGQGGDSPLHF. The CDR3 nucleotides read TGTGCCAGCTCACCACGGAAGATTGGGCAGGGTGGGGATTCACCCCTCCACTTT. V usage is TRBV18 and J usage is TRBJ1-6; D is perhaps TRBD1 (5 bases). Germline values: CDR1 KGHSH, CDR2 LQKENI. The ends were cut back, 1 base at V and 8 bases at J, with 21 bases in the middle. The length of the CDR3 is 18 residues. Variable domain in full (rest from reference TRBV18 and TRBJ1-6): NAGVMQNPRHLVRRRGQEARLRCSPMKGHSHVYWYRQLPEEGLKFMVYLQKENIIDESGMPKERFSAEFPKEGPSILRIQQVVRGDSAAYFCASSPRKIGQGGDSPLHFGNGTRLTVT.

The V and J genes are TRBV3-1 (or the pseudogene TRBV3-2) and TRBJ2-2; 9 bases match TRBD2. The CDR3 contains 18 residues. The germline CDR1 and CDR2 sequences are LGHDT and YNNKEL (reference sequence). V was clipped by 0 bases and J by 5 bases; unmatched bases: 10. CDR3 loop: CASSQDRGLAGQTGELFF. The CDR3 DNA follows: TGTGCCAGCAGCCAAGATCGGGGGCTAGCGGGACAGACCGGGGAGCTGTTTTTT.

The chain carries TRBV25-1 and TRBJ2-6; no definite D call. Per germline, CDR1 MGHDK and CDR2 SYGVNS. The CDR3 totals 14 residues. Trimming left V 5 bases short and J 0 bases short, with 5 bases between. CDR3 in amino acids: CASSYSSGANVLTF. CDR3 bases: TGTGCCAGCAGTTACAGCTCTGGGGCCAACGTCCTGACTTTC.

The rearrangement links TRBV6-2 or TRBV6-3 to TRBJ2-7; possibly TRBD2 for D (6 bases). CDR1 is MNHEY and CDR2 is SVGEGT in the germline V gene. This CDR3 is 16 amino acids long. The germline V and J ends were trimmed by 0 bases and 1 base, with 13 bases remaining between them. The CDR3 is CASSYSIQRASYEQYF. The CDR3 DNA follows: TGTGCCAGCAGTTACTCGATCCAGCGGGCTTCCTACGAGCAGTACTTC.

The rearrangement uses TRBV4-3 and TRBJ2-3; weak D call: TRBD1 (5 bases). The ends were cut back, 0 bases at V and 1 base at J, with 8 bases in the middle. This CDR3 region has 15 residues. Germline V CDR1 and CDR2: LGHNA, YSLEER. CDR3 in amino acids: CASSQDRARTDTQYF. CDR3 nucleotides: TGCGCCAGCAGCCAAGACAGGGCCCGCACAGATACGCAGTATTTT.

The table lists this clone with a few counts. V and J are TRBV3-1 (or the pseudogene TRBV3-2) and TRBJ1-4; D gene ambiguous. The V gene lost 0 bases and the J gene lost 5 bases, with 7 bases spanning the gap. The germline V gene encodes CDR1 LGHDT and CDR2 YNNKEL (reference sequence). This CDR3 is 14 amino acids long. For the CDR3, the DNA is TGTGCCAGCAGCCAAGACAGTTCCAATGAAAAACTGTTTTTT. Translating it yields CASSQDSSNEKLFF.

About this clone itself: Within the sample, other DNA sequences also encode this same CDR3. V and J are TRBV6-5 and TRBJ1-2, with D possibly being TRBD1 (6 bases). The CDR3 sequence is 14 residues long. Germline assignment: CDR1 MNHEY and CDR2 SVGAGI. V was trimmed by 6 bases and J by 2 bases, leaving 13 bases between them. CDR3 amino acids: CASRRQATNYGYTF. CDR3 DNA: TGTGCCAGCAGGAGACAGGCAACCAACTATGGCTACACCTTC.

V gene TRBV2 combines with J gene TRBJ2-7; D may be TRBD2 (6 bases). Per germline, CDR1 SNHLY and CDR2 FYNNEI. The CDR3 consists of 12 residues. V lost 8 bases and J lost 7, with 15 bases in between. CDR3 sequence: CASRWDLREQYF. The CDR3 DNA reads TGTGCCAGCCGTTGGGACTTGCGGGAGCAGTACTTC.

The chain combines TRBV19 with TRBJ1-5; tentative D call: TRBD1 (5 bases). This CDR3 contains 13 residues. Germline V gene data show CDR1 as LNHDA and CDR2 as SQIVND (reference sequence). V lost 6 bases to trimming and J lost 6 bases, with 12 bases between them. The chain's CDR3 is CASRGGVVQPQHF. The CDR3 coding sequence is TGTGCCAGTAGGGGGGGTGTCGTTCAGCCCCAGCATTTT.

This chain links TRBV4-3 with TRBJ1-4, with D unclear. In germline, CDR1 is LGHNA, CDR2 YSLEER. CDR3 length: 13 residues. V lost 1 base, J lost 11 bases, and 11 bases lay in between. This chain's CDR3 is CASSQVWGAKLFF. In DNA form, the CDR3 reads TGCGCCAGCAGCCAAGTATGGGGAGCTAAACTGTTTTTT.

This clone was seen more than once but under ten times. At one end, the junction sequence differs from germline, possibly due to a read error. The CDR3 region is CASSEDTGEAFF. CDR3 DNA sequence: TGTGCCAGCAGCGAAGATACAGGTGAAGCTTTCTTT. The chain uses TRBV2 and TRBJ1-1; D possibly corresponds to TRBD1 (5 bases). The V gene's germline CDR1 is SNHLY and CDR2 FYNNEI. The CDR3 loop spans 12 amino acids.

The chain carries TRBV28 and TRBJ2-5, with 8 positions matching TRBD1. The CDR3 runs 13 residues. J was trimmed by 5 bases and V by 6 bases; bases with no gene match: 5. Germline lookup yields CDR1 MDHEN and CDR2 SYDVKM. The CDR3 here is CASRYRGSETQYF. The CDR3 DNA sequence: TGTGCCAGCAGATACAGGGGGTCGGAGACCCAGTACTTC.

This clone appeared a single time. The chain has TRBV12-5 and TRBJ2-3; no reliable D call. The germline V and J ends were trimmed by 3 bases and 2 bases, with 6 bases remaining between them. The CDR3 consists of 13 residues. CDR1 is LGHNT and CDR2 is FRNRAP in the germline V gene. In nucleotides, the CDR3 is TGTGCTAGTGGTTTTTATCCCACAGATACGCAGTATTTT. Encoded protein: CASGFYPTDTQYF.

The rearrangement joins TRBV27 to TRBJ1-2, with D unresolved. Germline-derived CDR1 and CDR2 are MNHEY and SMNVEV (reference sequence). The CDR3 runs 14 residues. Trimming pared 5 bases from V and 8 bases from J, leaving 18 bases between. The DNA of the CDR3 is TGTGCCAGCAGTCCCTGGAAATCCGTGGACGGCTACACCTTC. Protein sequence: CASSPWKSVDGYTF.

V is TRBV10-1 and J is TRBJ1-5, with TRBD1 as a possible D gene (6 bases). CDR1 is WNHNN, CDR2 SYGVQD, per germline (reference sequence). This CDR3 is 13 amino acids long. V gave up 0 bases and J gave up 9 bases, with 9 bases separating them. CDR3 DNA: TGCGCCAGCAGTGAGTCCGGGGGGCTGCCCCAGCATTTT. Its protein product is CASSESGGLPQHF.

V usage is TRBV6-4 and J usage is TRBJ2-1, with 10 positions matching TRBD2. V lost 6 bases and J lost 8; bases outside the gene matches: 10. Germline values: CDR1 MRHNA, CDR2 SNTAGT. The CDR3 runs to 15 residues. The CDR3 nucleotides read TGTGCCAGCAGAATTGTTTCTAGCGGGAGCTATGAGCAGTTCTTC. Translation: CASRIVSSGSYEQFF.